Listed below are T cell receptor beta chains from one sample, sequenced in a study of blood T cell repertoires in COVID-19. Method: immunoSEQ multiplex PCR; TCRdb's copy keeps in-frame clones and lacks some. Of 110,000 or so clones listed, roughly 75% are singletons. The sequencing sample was made of peripheral blood. Every receptor here comes from a human donor in a cohort sampled during active or convalescent COVID-19. CDR3s include the opening cysteine and the closing phenylalanine or tryptophan. A D gene is named only where the DNA matches it firmly. For some rows the clone size is stated as once, few or many, or as a class when expanded; others skip it.

D: .; J: TRBJ2-7; size: .; V: TRBV20-1; DNA: TGCAGTGCTAGACTAGCTTACGAGCAGTACTTC; CDR3: CSARLAYEQYF
D: TRBD2; J: TRBJ2-5; size: .; V: TRBV24-1; DNA: TGTGCCACCAGTGAACGAACTAGCGGGGGGGAGACCCAGTACTTC; CDR3: CATSERTSGGETQYF
D: TRBD1; J: TRBJ1-1; size: .; V: TRBV7-2; DNA: TGTGCCAGCAGGACAGGGTTGAACACTGAAGCTTTCTTT; CDR3: CASRTGLNTEAFF
D: .; J: TRBJ2-7; size: .; V: TRBV2; DNA: TGTGCCAGCTACTCTCCGGGTCAGGGGAACTACGAGCAGTACTTC; CDR3: CASYSPGQGNYEQYF
D: .; J: TRBJ2-3; size: .; V: TRBV13; DNA: TGTGCCAGCAGCGCCAGGACAGGGCGGGGGACAGATACGCAGTATTTT; CDR3: CASSARTGRGTDTQYF
D: TRBD1; J: TRBJ2-3; size: few; V: TRBV5-4; DNA: TGTGCCAGCAGCTCTGGGGACAGGGATGGTTTCGGCACAGATACGCAGTATTTT; CDR3: CASSSGDRDGFGTDTQYF
D: TRBD1; J: TRBJ2-7; size: once; V: TRBV14; DNA: TGTGCCAGCAGCCGACGACAGGGGCCAGGGTGGGAGCAGTACTTC; CDR3: CASSRRQGPGWEQYF
D: .; J: TRBJ2-7; size: .; V: TRBV11-2; DNA: TGTGCCAGCAGCACGCCCCGGGGAGCACGAAGCTCCTACGAGCAGTACTTC; CDR3: CASSTPRGARSSYEQYF
D: TRBD2; J: TRBJ2-1; size: .; V: TRBV4-1; DNA: TGCGCCAGCAGCCAAGCCCTGCCAGCGGGAGGCGTTTACAATGAGCAGTTCTTC; CDR3: CASSQALPAGGVYNEQFF
D: .; J: TRBJ1-2; size: .; V: TRBV5-6; DNA: TGTGCCAGCAGGGACTTTGGGGAGTCGAACTATGGCTACACCTTC; CDR3: CASRDFGESNYGYTF
D: TRBD1; J: TRBJ2-3; size: .; V: TRBV9; DNA: TGTGCCAGCAGCCCCCCCGGGACAGGGGCTTCGGGTACGCAGTATTTT; CDR3: CASSPPGTGASGTQYF
D: .; J: TRBJ2-1; size: once; V: TRBV7-2; DNA: TGTGCCAGCAGCCCTGGGGGCCTAGGAATAAATGAGCAGTTCTTC; CDR3: CASSPGGLGINEQFF
D: .; J: TRBJ1-4; size: few; V: TRBV5-4; DNA: TGTGCCAGCAGCCAAGGACTGGTAGCTAATGAAAAACTGTTTTTT; CDR3: CASSQGLVANEKLFF
D: TRBD2; J: TRBJ2-1; size: .; V: TRBV7-2; DNA: TGTGCCAGCAGCTGGGGGGGGACTAGCGGGAGAGGGGAGCAGTTCTTC; CDR3: CASSWGGTSGRGEQFF
D: .; J: TRBJ1-3; size: few; V: TRBV14; DNA: TGTGCCAGCAGCCAAGTCGGACTCCTAACCTGGGGAAACACCATATATTTT; CDR3: CASSQVGLLTWGNTIYF
D: TRBD1; J: TRBJ1-1; size: .; V: TRBV11-2; DNA: TGTGCCAGCAGCTCCAGGGGGGAGGTCACTGAAGCTTTCTTT; CDR3: CASSSRGEVTEAFF
D: .; J: TRBJ1-1; size: .; V: TRBV29-1; DNA: TGCAGCGGGAGGGCAGGGCAGAACACTGAAGCTTTCTTT; CDR3: CSGRAGQNTEAFF
D: TRBD1; J: TRBJ2-4; size: once; V: TRBV19; DNA: TGTGCCAGTAGTCCTGGGACAGGAGCACAACAAGCCAAAAACATTCAGTACTTC; CDR3: CASSPGTGAQQAKNIQYF
D: .; J: TRBJ2-1; size: .; V: TRBV9; DNA: TGTGCCAGCAGCGTACAGGGCAACTACAATGAGCAGTTCTTC; CDR3: CASSVQGNYNEQFF
D: TRBD1; J: TRBJ2-2; size: .; V: TRBV14; DNA: TGTGCCAGCAGCAAACCTTGGACAGGGGACACCGGGGAGCTGTTTTTT; CDR3: CASSKPWTGDTGELFF
D: .; J: TRBJ2-1; size: .; V: TRBV11-3; DNA: TGTGCCAGCAGCCCTACCAGGGGCGATGAACAGTTCTTC; CDR3: CASSPTRGDEQFF
D: TRBD2; J: TRBJ2-1; size: .; V: TRBV27; DNA: TGTGCCAGCAGTTTTTATGGCGGGGGGAGCTCCTACAATGAGCAGTTCTTC; CDR3: CASSFYGGGSSYNEQFF
D: .; J: TRBJ2-7; size: .; V: TRBV19; DNA: TGTGCCAGTAGCCACCGGGACAACTACGAGCAGTACTTC; CDR3: CASSHRDNYEQYF
D: TRBD1; J: TRBJ1-2; size: .; V: TRBV9; DNA: TGTGCCAGCAGCGTGACACCGGGACAGGGGGCAGGTGGCTACACCTTC; CDR3: CASSVTPGQGAGGYTF
D: .; J: TRBJ1-1; size: .; V: TRBV6-5; DNA: TGTGCCAGCAGTTACTCGGCGCGCGGGGTCACTGAAGCTTTCTTT; CDR3: CASSYSARGVTEAFF
D: .; J: TRBJ2-7; size: .; V: TRBV5-8; DNA: TGTGCCAGCAGCTTCAGGGCACCCCCGTCCTACGAGCAGTACTTC; CDR3: CASSFRAPPSYEQYF
D: TRBD2; J: TRBJ2-1; size: .; V: TRBV24-1; DNA: TGTGCCACCAGCCTGCTAGCGGGAGTCTACAATGAGCAGTTCTTC; CDR3: CATSLLAGVYNEQFF
D: TRBD1; J: TRBJ1-4; size: once; V: TRBV7-2; DNA: TGTGCCAGCAGCTTCGAAACGGGACAGCCTAATGAAAAACTGTTTTTT; CDR3: CASSFETGQPNEKLFF
D: TRBD2; J: TRBJ2-5; size: .; V: TRBV19; DNA: TGTGCCAGTAGTATGCGCGGACTAGCGGAACAAGAGACCCAGTACTTC; CDR3: CASSMRGLAEQETQYF
D: TRBD1; J: TRBJ1-2; size: .; V: TRBV18; DNA: TGTGCCAGCTCGCCCTACGGACAGGGGGCCTTGGAGTTAGGCTACACCTTC; CDR3: CASSPYGQGALELGYTF
D: TRBD2; J: TRBJ2-1; size: .; V: TRBV11-3; DNA: TGTGCCAGCAGCCCCAGGGGCGGGAGGTTCAATGAGCAGTTCTTC; CDR3: CASSPRGGRFNEQFF
D: .; J: TRBJ1-1; size: .; V: TRBV30; DNA: TGTGCCTGCCAGACTTTCGGGGAGTCGAACACTGAAGCTTTCTTT; CDR3: CACQTFGESNTEAFF
D: .; J: TRBJ2-7; size: few; V: TRBV7-9; DNA: TGTGCCAGCAGCCGCCTTACAAACGAGCAGTACTTC; CDR3: CASSRLTNEQYF
D: .; J: TRBJ1-5; size: .; V: TRBV10-3; DNA: TGTGCCATCAGTGATACCACGAGAGTCAATCAGCCCCAGCATTTT; CDR3: CAISDTTRVNQPQHF
D: .; J: TRBJ2-7; size: .; V: TRBV30; DNA: TGTGCCTGGAGTGTTAGCCACGAGCAGTACTTC; CDR3: CAWSVSHEQYF
D: .; J: TRBJ2-2; size: .; V: TRBV7-3; DNA: TGTGCCAGCAGCTTCTCAAGGGGGACCGCAAACACCGGGGAGCTGTTTTTT; CDR3: CASSFSRGTANTGELFF
D: .; J: TRBJ2-7; size: .; V: TRBV11-2; DNA: TGTGCCAGCAGCTTATGGGGGCGTTCCTACGAGCAGTACTTC; CDR3: CASSLWGRSYEQYF
D: .; J: TRBJ2-1; size: .; V: TRBV7-2; DNA: TGTGCCAGCAGCTTAGCCGGGGGTGCCTACAATGAGCAGTTCTTC; CDR3: CASSLAGGAYNEQFF
D: TRBD1; J: TRBJ1-2; size: .; V: TRBV7-2; DNA: TGTGCCAGCAGCAGAGAAGGACAGGGAGTGCGCGGCTACACCTTC; CDR3: CASSREGQGVRGYTF
D: TRBD2; J: TRBJ2-3; size: .; V: TRBV4-3; DNA: TGCGCCAGCAGCCTAAGGCCCCACAGGAGAGTAGCGGGAGAGCCCACAGATACGCAGTATTTT; CDR3: CASSLRPHRRVAGEPTDTQYF
D: TRBD1; J: TRBJ1-1; size: once; V: TRBV6-6; DNA: TGTGCCAGCAGTCGGATTGTCTCAGGGGGCTTGGGGACTGAAGCTTTCTTT; CDR3: CASSRIVSGGLGTEAFF
D: TRBD1; J: TRBJ2-2; size: .; V: TRBV19; DNA: TGTGCCAGTAACGATAGGACAGGTTTCGGATTCCAGGACACCGGGGAGCTGTTTTTT; CDR3: CASNDRTGFGFQDTGELFF
D: TRBD1; J: TRBJ1-4; size: .; V: TRBV4-2; DNA: TGTGCCAGCAGCCAAGATCGGAGACAGGGTAACGTAAAACTGTTTTTT; CDR3: CASSQDRRQGNVKLFF
D: .; J: TRBJ2-2; size: .; V: TRBV2; DNA: TGTGCCAGCAGTGTCGTCGTTGAGGTGGGCGGGGAGCTGTTTTTT; CDR3: CASSVVVEVGGELFF
D: TRBD1; J: TRBJ1-2; size: .; V: TRBV19; DNA: TGTGCCAGTAGTATAGCTGGACAGGGGGCTGATGGCTACACCTTC; CDR3: CASSIAGQGADGYTF
D: .; J: TRBJ2-2; size: .; V: TRBV9; DNA: TGTGCCAGCAGCGTACAAGTAACGGCGAACACCGGGGAGCTGTTTTTT; CDR3: CASSVQVTANTGELFF
D: .; J: TRBJ1-2; size: .; V: TRBV5-3; DNA: TGTGCCAGAAGCTTGGATAAGGCTTACCCAGGGAATTCCTATGGCTACACCTTC; CDR3: CARSLDKAYPGNSYGYTF
D: .; J: TRBJ2-7; size: .; V: TRBV11-3; DNA: TGTGCCAGCGTAGGAAACCCAGGGTCCTACGAGCAGTACTTC; CDR3: CASVGNPGSYEQYF
D: TRBD1; J: TRBJ1-2; size: .; V: TRBV7-9; DNA: TGTGCCAGCAGCTCCCCGGAGAGGGGGCTTGGCTACACCTTC; CDR3: CASSSPERGLGYTF